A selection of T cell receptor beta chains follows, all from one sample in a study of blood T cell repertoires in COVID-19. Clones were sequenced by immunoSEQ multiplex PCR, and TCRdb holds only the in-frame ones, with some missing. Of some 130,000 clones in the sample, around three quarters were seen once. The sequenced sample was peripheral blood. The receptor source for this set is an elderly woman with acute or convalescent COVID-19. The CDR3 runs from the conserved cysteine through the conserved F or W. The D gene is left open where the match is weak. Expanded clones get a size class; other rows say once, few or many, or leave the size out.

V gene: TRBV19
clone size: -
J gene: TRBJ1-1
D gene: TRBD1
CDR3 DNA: TGTGCCAGTAGTATGGTTGCTGGACAGGGGTCTGAAGCTTTCTTT
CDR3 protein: CASSMVAGQGSEAFF

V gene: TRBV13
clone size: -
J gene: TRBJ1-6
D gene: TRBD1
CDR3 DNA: TGTGCCAGCAGCTTGGGGACAGGGACTAATTCACCCCTCCACTTT
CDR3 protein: CASSLGTGTNSPLHF

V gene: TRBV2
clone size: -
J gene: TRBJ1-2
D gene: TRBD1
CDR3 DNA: TGTGCCAGCGTTTGGGACAGGGCAAATGGCTACACCTTC
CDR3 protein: CASVWDRANGYTF

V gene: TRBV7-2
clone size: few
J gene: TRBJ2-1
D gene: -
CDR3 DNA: TGTGCCAGCAGCTTAGCGGCGGCTGCTACCAATGAGCAGTTCTTC
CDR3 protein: CASSLAAAATNEQFF

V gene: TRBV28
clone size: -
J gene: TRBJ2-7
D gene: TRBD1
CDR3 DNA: TGTGCCAGCAACGACAGGGGCCCCACCTACGAGCAGTACTTC
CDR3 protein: CASNDRGPTYEQYF

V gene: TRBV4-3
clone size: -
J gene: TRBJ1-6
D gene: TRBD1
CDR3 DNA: TGCGCCAGCAGCCCGTCGGACAGGGTGAACTATGCTTACAATTCACCCCTCCACTTT
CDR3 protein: CASSPSDRVNYAYNSPLHF

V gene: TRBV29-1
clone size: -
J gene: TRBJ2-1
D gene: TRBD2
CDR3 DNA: TGCAGCGTTGCGGGAGAGCGGGGGATCCACAATGAGCAGTTCTTC
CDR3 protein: CSVAGERGIHNEQFF

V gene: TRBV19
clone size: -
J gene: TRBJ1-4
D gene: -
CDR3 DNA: TGTGCCAGTAGGACACAGGGTCGTGGGATTGAGAATGAAAAACTGTTTTTT
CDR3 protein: CASRTQGRGIENEKLFF

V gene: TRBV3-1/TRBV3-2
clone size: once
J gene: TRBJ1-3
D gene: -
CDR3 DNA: TGTGCCAGCAGCCAGGCAGGGGAAGGGTCTGGAAACACCATATATTTT
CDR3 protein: CASSQAGEGSGNTIYF

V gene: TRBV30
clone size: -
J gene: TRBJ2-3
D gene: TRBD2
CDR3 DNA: TGTGCCTGGGGGAGACTAGCGGGTGCACCAGATACGCAGTATTTT
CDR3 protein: CAWGRLAGAPDTQYF

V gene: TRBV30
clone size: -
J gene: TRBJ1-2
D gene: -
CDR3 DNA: TGTGCCTGGAGCTTCGCAGGGGCCCATGGCTACACCTTC
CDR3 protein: CAWSFAGAHGYTF

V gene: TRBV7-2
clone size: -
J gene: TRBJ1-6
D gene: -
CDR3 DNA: TGTGCCAGCAGCAAAGATCAAGGGGGCTATAATTCACCCCTCCACTTT
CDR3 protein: CASSKDQGGYNSPLHF

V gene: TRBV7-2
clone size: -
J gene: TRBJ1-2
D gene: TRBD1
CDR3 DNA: TGTGCCAGCAGCCCGTGGGACAGGCCGGCGCAGGGCTACACCTTC
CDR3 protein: CASSPWDRPAQGYTF

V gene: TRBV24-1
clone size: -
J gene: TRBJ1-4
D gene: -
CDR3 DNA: TGTGCCACCAGTGATCCCAGGGAGGGTAATGAAAAACTGTTTTTT
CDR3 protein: CATSDPREGNEKLFF

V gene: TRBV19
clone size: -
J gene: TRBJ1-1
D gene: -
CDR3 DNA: TGTGCCAGTAGTAGAGGACAGTCAGTGAACACTGAAGCTTTCTTT
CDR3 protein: CASSRGQSVNTEAFF

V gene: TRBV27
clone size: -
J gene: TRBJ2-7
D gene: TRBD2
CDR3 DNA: TGTGCCAGCAGACTCTCTCCGCTAGCGGAGATGTACTTC
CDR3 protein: CASRLSPLAEMYF

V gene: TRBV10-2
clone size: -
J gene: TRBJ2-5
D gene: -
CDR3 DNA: TGCGCCAGCAGTGCCACTACCCGCCAAGAGACCCAGTACTTC
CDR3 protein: CASSATTRQETQYF

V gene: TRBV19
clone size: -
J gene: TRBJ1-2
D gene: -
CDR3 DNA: TGTGCCAGTAGTATTGGGGCAGGGCGTCTTAACTATGGCTACACCTTC
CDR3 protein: CASSIGAGRLNYGYTF

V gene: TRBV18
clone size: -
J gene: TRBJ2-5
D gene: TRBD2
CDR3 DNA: TGTGCCAGCTCACCACTCGGCGGGAGCTTGGAGACCCAGTACTTC
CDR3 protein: CASSPLGGSLETQYF

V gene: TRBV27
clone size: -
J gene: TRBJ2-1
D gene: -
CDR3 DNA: TGTGCCAGCAGTTTACGGAGCTACAATGAGCAGTTCTTC
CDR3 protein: CASSLRSYNEQFF